These 29 T cell receptor beta chains came from one sample sequenced in a study of OX40 agonist ivuxolimab in advanced cancers. Using immunoSEQ multiplex PCR, the repertoire was profiled, and TCRdb retains in-frame clones only, with some absent. This sample has around 80,000 clones, with approximately 86% found just once. Specimen: CD4+ or CD8+ T cells sorted from blood, collected in a trial of the OX40 agonist ivuxolimab. Every receptor here comes from an adult with an advanced solid tumor such as melanoma, head and neck, liver or kidney cancer.

This rearrangement joins TRBV28 to TRBJ2-1; a weak D match, TRBD1 (5 bases). CDR3 size: 15 residues. Germline loops: CDR1 MDHEN, CDR2 SYDVKM. Trimming removed 6 bases at V and 3 bases at J, with 15 bases between. In DNA form, the CDR3 reads TGTGCCAGCAGCCGACCAAAGGGGATCTACAATGAGCAGTTCTTC. This sequence encodes CASSRPKGIYNEQFF.

The rearrangement joins TRBV18 to TRBJ1-2, with D maybe TRBD1 (5 bases). Germline V gene lookup returns CDR1 KGHSH and CDR2 LQKENI. Trimming removed 3 bases at V and 8 bases at J, with 16 bases between. The CDR3 is 14 amino acids. The CDR3 DNA reads as TGTGCCAGCTCACCGGGTTCCGGGGCCTTGGGCTACACCTTC. Residues: CASSPGSGALGYTF.

V usage is TRBV6-6 and J usage is TRBJ2-1; 15 bases are shared with TRBD2. The V gene end was trimmed by 6 bases and the J gene end by 8 bases; junction bases not matched to a gene: 8. Germline CDR1 MNHNY, CDR2 SVGAGI (reference sequence). The CDR3 is 16 amino acids. This chain's CDR3 is CASSYGLAGGSDEQFF. The CDR3 DNA is TGTGCCAGCAGCTACGGACTAGCGGGGGGGAGCGATGAGCAGTTCTTC.

This clone appeared a few times. The chain couples TRBV4-2 to TRBJ1-1; D uncertain. The CDR3 length is 13 residues. The germline CDR1 and CDR2 sequences are LGHNA and YNFKEQ. Deletions cut 0 bases from V and 3 bases from J, with 5 bases between. The CDR3 protein is CASSQDKYTEAFF. The DNA for the CDR3 is TGTGCCAGCAGCCAAGATAAATACACTGAAGCTTTCTTT.

The chain combines TRBV6-5 with TRBJ2-7, with D unresolved. Trimming cost V 8 bases and J 4 bases, with 9 bases left between them. CDR1 and CDR2 (germline): MNHEY, SVGAGI. CDR3 length: 11 residues. CDR3 protein: CASGPVYEQYF. The DNA for the CDR3 is TGTGCCAGCGGACCCGTATACGAGCAGTACTTC.

The chain has TRBV11-1 and TRBJ2-1; TRBD2 aligns across 11 bases. CDR1 and CDR2 (germline): SGHAT, FQDESV (reference sequence). The CDR3 is 15 amino acids. The J segment lost 5 bases and the V segment lost 5 bases, leaving 5 bases of the junction unmatched. CDR3 region: CASSLGLAEDNEQFF. The CDR3 region has the DNA TGTGCCAGCAGCCTGGGACTAGCGGAGGACAATGAGCAGTTCTTC.

The V gene is TRBV6-1, the J gene TRBJ2-1; D gene unclear. CDR3 length: 14 residues. Germline assignment: CDR1 MNHNS and CDR2 SASEGT. Deletions cut 0 bases from V and 7 bases from J, with 10 bases between. The CDR3 sequence: CASSEASPLNEQFF. Written as DNA, the CDR3 is TGTGCCAGCAGTGAAGCAAGTCCGCTGAATGAGCAGTTCTTC.

J is TRBJ1-2 and V is TRBV28; D remains unclear. The CDR3 is made up of 17 amino acids. V was shortened by 5 bases and J by 7 bases, with 26 bases between the two germline ends. From germline, CDR1 is MDHEN and CDR2 SYDVKM. The CDR3 sequence: CASSPRQKSSTVAGYTF. The CDR3 DNA is TGTGCCAGCAGTCCCCGACAAAAAAGTTCGACCGTAGCTGGCTACACCTTC.

V usage is TRBV21-1 and J usage is TRBJ1-4. TRBV21-1 is given as a pseudogene. CDR3 length: 13 residues. This CDR3 is CASSNRLNEKLFF. The CDR3 DNA reads TGTGCCAGCAGCAATAGGCTAAATGAAAAACTGTTTTTT.

The V and J genes are TRBV4-3 and TRBJ1-3; weak D call: TRBD1 (6 bases). The CDR3 is 15 residues long. The V end was cut by 5 bases, the J end by 2 bases, with 13 bases between. Germline V lookup: CDR1 LGHNA, CDR2 YSLEER. Here the CDR3 reads CASSLDSGPGNTIYF. CDR3 DNA: TGCGCCAGCAGCTTGGACAGCGGACCTGGAAACACCATATATTTT.

Only one count was recorded for this clone. The rearrangement joins TRBV5-1 to TRBJ2-7, with D uncertain. The V gene lost 7 bases and the J gene lost 3 bases, with 14 bases spanning the gap. The V gene's germline CDR1 is SGHRS and CDR2 YFSETQ. This CDR3 comprises 13 residues. CDR3 DNA sequence: TGCGCCAGCTCCACCTCTGAGTTCTACGAGCAGTACTTC. It specifies CASSTSEFYEQYF.

The chain links TRBV7-2 to TRBJ1-5; 9 nucleotides match TRBD1. Trimming cost V 1 base and J 7 bases; bases outside gene matches: 8. The CDR3 contains 16 residues. Looked up from germline, CDR1 is SGHTA and CDR2 is FQGNSA. The CDR3 loop reads CASSLDGTGIGQPQHF. The CDR3 coding sequence is TGTGCCAGCAGCTTAGATGGGACAGGGATAGGGCAGCCCCAGCATTTT.

The chain has TRBV28 and TRBJ1-4; tentatively, D is TRBD1 (6 bases). This CDR3 region has 13 residues. In germline, CDR1 is MDHEN, CDR2 SYDVKM. With 9 bases removed from V and 8 bases from J, the gap between germline ends came to 16 bases. The CDR3 protein is CASRLGGKEKLFF. CDR3 DNA: TGTGCCAGTAGGCTAGGGGGGAAGGAAAAACTGTTTTTT.

This clone appeared a single time. The chain carries TRBV30 and TRBJ1-1; no firm D call. The CDR3 runs 15 residues. V lost 4 bases and J lost 0, with 15 bases in between. The germline V gene has CDR1 GTSNPN and CDR2 SVGIG (reference sequence). Here the CDR3 DNA reads TGTGCCTGGATTCCCCGGATACTCCTGAACACTGAAGCTTTCTTT. This translates into CAWIPRILLNTEAFF.

V gene TRBV5-1 combines with J gene TRBJ2-6; D not certain. The CDR3 loop spans 13 amino acids. CDR1 SGHRS and CDR2 YFSETQ come from the germline V gene. Trimming shortened V by 4 bases and J by 5 bases, and 7 bases separated the two germline ends. CDR3 nucleotides: TGCGCCAGCAGCCCCGATCGGGCCAACGTCCTGACTTTC. This translates into CASSPDRANVLTF.

CDR3 DNA: TGCAGCGTTGACGCGTTGGACTCTGGAAACACCATATATTTT. This encodes CSVDALDSGNTIYF. This chain joins TRBV29-1 and TRBJ1-3; D is unresolved. The CDR3 consists of 14 residues. Germline CDR1 SQVTM, CDR2 ANQGSEA. Trimming left V 3 bases short and J 0 bases short, with 9 bases between.

J is TRBJ2-3 and V is TRBV11-2, with 13 positions matching TRBD2. The CDR3 loop spans 15 amino acids. The germline V gene has CDR1 SGHAT and CDR2 FQNNGV. Trimming took 5 bases from V and 4 from J; bases not matched to a gene: 3. DNA of the CDR3: TGTGCCAGCAGCCGACTAGCGGGAGGTGCAGATACGCAGTATTTT. Protein: CASSRLAGGADTQYF.

The genes are TRBV19 and TRBJ2-1, with unresolved D. The CDR3 totals 15 residues. Deletions cut 3 bases from V and 6 bases from J, with 15 bases between. The germline CDR1 and CDR2 sequences are LNHDA and SQIVND (reference sequence). The CDR3 here is CASSIVATWSNEQFF. The CDR3 DNA follows: TGTGCCAGTAGTATCGTGGCTACTTGGAGCAATGAGCAGTTCTTC.

The chain combines TRBV7-3 with TRBJ2-3, with 7 bases fitting TRBD2. CDR1 SGHTA and CDR2 FQGTGA come from the germline V gene. Trimming cost V 5 bases and J 0 bases; bases outside gene matches: 5. The CDR3 covers 15 residues. CDR3 sequence (DNA): TGTGCCAGCAGCCCGGGACTAATCAGCACAGATACGCAGTATTTT. Protein sequence: CASSPGLISTDTQYF.

This chain joins TRBV28 and TRBJ2-7; no definite D call. The ends were cut back, 2 bases at V and 7 bases at J, with 12 bases in the middle. The germline CDR1 and CDR2 sequences are MDHEN and SYDVKM. CDR3 length: 13 amino acids. CDR3 sequence (DNA): TGTGCCAGCAGTTTACCCGTAGAGGTAGAGCAGTACTTC. Its translation: CASSLPVEVEQYF.

This chain connects TRBV9 to TRBJ2-2; 9 nucleotides agree with TRBD1. From germline, CDR1 is SGDLS and CDR2 YYNGEE. The CDR3 sequence is 15 residues long. Trimming took 2 bases from V and 5 from J; bases not matched to a gene: 4. CDR3 residues: CASSVGQGWTGELFF. The CDR3 DNA reads as TGTGCCAGCAGCGTGGGACAGGGTTGGACCGGGGAGCTGTTTTTT.

The chain employs TRBV6-5 and TRBJ1-4, with 11 positions matching TRBD1. This CDR3 has 15 residues. The V segment lost 5 bases and the J segment 10 bases; nucleotides outside the gene matches: 9. CDR1 and CDR2 from the germline V gene are MNHEY and SVGAGI. In DNA, the CDR3 is TGTGCCAGCAGTGGCCGGGACAGGGGGACAGGAAAACTGTTTTTT. This gives the protein CASSGRDRGTGKLFF.

In regard to this clone: The junction departs from the called germline gene at one end, perhaps through a read error. The chain couples TRBV7-7 to TRBJ2-5; 10 bases match TRBD1. The CDR3 length is 15 residues. Germline CDR1 SSHAT, CDR2 FNYEAQ (reference sequence). CDR3 protein: CASSLGGQGRETQYF. The DNA for the CDR3 is TGTGCTAGCAGCTTAGGGGGACAGGGGAGGGAGACCCAGTACTTC.

J is TRBJ2-2 and V is TRBV9, with D maybe TRBD1 (6 bases). The CDR3 has 16 residues. V was cut by 2 bases and J by 2 bases, with 13 bases left in between. Germline lookup yields CDR1 SGDLS and CDR2 YYNGEE. CDR3 in amino acids: CASSVTGLGNTGELFF. The CDR3 nucleotides are TGTGCCAGCAGCGTTACAGGGTTGGGCAACACCGGGGAGCTGTTTTTT. Using reference TRBV9 and TRBJ2-2 for the parts outside the CDR3, the full variable domain is DSGVTQTPKHLITATGQRVTLRCSPRSGDLSVYWYQQSLDQGLQFLIQYYNGEERAKGNILERFSAQQFPDLHSELNLSSLELGDSALYFCASSVTGLGNTGELFFGEGSRLTVL.

This clone was recorded once. The chain uses TRBV4-3 and TRBJ1-1; D perhaps matches TRBD1 (5 bases). Germline lookup yields CDR1 LGHNA and CDR2 YSLEER. Trimming stripped 1 base from V and 4 bases from J, with 10 bases between. This CDR3 is 14 amino acids long. The CDR3, as DNA: TGCGCCAGCAGCCAAGCCGCCGGGGGCACTGAAGCTTTCTTT. Protein sequence: CASSQAAGGTEAFF.

This clone occurred once. This rearrangement joins TRBV7-3 to TRBJ1-3; no reliable D call. This CDR3 region has 14 residues. From germline, CDR1 is SGHTA and CDR2 FQGTGA. V shed 2 bases and J shed 1 base, with 6 bases lying between them. In DNA form, the CDR3 reads TGTGCCAGCAGCTTAGGAGGGTCTGGAAACACCATATATTTT. Translation gives CASSLGGSGNTIYF.

This chain connects TRBV7-6 to TRBJ1-4; no clear D. Between the trimmed V and J ends, which lost 2 bases and 0 bases, there was a span of 4 bases. Germline V gene data show CDR1 as SGHVS and CDR2 as FNYEAQ. This CDR3 is built from 14 residues. For the CDR3, the DNA is TGTGCCAGCAGCTTACGGCCAACTAATGAAAAACTGTTTTTT. Translated, it gives CASSLRPTNEKLFF.

Points on this clone: This specimen includes other DNA sequences encoding the same CDR3. The chain is built from TRBV29-1 and TRBJ2-1; 8 bases align to TRBD2. The CDR3 is 13 amino acids. In germline, CDR1 is SQVTM, CDR2 ANQGSEA. Trimming took 1 base from V and 6 from J; bases not matched to a gene: 2. DNA of the CDR3: TGCAGCGTTGAAGTAACTAGCGGCAATGAGCAGTTCTTC. Translated, it gives CSVEVTSGNEQFF.

The CDR3 spells CASSLRLVSYNEQFF. CDR3 coding DNA: TGTGCCAGCAGTTTAAGGCTAGTTTCCTACAATGAGCAGTTCTTC. The genes are TRBV27 and TRBJ2-1; D is unclear. The germline V and J ends were trimmed by 2 bases and 1 base, with 9 bases remaining between them. This CDR3 is 15 amino acids long. Germline V CDR1 and CDR2: MNHEY, SMNVEV (reference sequence).